This T cell receptor (beta chain) was sequenced for a study of T cell repertoires in cytomegalovirus infection. V lost 4 bases to trimming and J lost 9 bases; unmatched junction nucleotides: 11. This CDR3 has 15 residues. Looked up from germline, CDR1 is SGHTA and CDR2 is FQGTGA. This clonotype was picked up many times. TCRdb re-called the reads with MiXCR, one entry per CDR3 protein. This table has roughly 500,000 distinct CDR3 sequences, approximately 10% appearing once. The origin of this receptor is a human donor in good health (CMV status not recorded). Some clones in this sample may be carry-over from other donors' samples. The specimen was PBMCs. J is TRBJ2-1 and V is TRBV7-3; 8 bases map to TRBD2. This CDR3 reads CASSYTSGPTSEQFF. The CDR3 DNA is TGTGCCAGCAGCTATACTAGCGGACCTACAAGTGAGCAGTTCTTC.